This T cell receptor (beta chain) was obtained from a study of regulatory dendritic cells for organ transplantation. Notes on the study in general: Among resting subsets, memory CD8+ cells contained the most alloreactive clonotypes. Between individuals, the alloreactive memory CD8+ T cell pool differed considerably. Mature dendritic cells appeared to drive more memory CD8+ clonal expansion than regulatory ones.

Clones were sequenced by immunoSEQ multiplex PCR, and TCRdb holds only the in-frame ones, with some missing. The data hold about 21,000 clones, with less than 90% observed a single time. Germline CDR1 ENHRY, CDR2 SYGVKD. The CDR3 is made up of 13 amino acids. The V gene end was trimmed by 2 bases and the J gene end by 6 bases; junction bases not matched to a gene: 3. CFSE-labeled sorted T cells met regulatory or mature dendritic cells for four to five days. CD4+ or CD8+ T cells were sorted as naive CD45RA+ or memory CD45RO+. A remark on this clone: Antigen unknown.

The chain links TRBV10-3 to TRBJ1-2; 7 nucleotides line up with TRBD1. The TCR comes from a human donor in good health. The material sequenced was naive CD4+ T cells from blood cultured with dendritic cells. The subset denotes: CD45RA+ naive T cells. The CDR3 sequence: CAISESQGDGYTF. The CDR3 region has the DNA TGTGCCATCAGTGAGAGCCAGGGGGATGGCTACACCTTC.